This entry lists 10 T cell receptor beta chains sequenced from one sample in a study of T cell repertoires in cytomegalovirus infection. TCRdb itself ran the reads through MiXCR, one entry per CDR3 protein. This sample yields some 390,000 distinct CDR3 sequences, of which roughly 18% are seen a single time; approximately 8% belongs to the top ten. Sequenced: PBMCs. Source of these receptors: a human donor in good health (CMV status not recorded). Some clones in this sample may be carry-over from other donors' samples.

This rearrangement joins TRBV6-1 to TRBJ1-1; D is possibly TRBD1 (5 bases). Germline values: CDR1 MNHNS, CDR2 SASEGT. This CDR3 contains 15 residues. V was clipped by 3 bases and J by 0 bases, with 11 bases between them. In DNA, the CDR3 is TGTGCCAGCAGTGAGGGGGGTCCCATGAACACTGAAGCTTTCTTT. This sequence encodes CASSEGGPMNTEAFF.

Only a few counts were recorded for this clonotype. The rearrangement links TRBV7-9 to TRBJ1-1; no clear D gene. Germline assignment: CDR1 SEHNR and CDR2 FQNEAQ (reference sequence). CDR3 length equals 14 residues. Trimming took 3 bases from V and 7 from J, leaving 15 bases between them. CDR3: CASSFLKAPGEAFF. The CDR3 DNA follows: TGTGCCAGCAGCTTCTTAAAAGCTCCGGGTGAAGCTTTCTTT.

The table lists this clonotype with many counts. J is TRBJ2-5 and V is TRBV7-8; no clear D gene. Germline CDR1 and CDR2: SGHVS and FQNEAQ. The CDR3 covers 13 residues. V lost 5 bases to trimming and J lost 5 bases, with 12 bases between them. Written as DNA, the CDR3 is TGTGCCAGCAGCCCAAGGACGAGGGAGACCCAGTACTTC. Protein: CASSPRTRETQYF.

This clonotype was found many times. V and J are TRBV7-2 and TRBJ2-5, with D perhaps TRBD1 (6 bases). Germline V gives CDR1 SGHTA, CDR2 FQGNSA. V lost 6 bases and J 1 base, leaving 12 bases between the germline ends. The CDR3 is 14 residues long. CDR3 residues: CASSRKGGQETQYF. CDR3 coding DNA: TGTGCCAGCAGTCGAAAAGGGGGCCAAGAGACCCAGTACTTC.

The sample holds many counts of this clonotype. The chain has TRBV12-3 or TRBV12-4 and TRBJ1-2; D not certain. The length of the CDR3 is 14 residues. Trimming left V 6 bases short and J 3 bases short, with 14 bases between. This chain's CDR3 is CASSHSSGYYGYTF. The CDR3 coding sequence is TGTGCCAGCAGCCACTCATCGGGGTACTATGGCTACACCTTC.

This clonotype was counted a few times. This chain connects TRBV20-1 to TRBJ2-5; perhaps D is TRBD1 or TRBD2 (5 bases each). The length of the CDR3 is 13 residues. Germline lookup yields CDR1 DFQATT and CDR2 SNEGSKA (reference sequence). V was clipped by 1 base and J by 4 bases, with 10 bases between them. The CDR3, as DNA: TGCAGTGCTAGAGCGGCAGGGACAGAGACCCAGTACTTC. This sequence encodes CSARAAGTETQYF.

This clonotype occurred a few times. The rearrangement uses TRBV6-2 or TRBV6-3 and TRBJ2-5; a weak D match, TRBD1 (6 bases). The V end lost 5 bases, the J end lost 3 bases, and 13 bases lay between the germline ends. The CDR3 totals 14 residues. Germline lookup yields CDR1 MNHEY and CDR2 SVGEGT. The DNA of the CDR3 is TGTGCCAGCAGTAAGCGACAGGTCGAAGAGACCCAGTACTTC. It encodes CASSKRQVEETQYF.

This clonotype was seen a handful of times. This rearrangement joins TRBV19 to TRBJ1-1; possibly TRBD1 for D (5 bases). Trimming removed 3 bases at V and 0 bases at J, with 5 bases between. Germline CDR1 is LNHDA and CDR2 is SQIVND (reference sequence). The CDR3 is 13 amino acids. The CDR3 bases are TGTGCCAGTAGTATGGGGCTGAACACTGAAGCTTTCTTT. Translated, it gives CASSMGLNTEAFF.

The CDR3 sequence is CASIRQGVNEKLFF. Written as DNA, the CDR3 is TGTGCCAGCATCCGGCAGGGTGTGAATGAAAAACTGTTTTTT. The chain carries TRBV5-6 and TRBJ1-4; weak D call: TRBD1 (5 bases). With 6 bases removed from V and 5 bases from J, the gap between germline ends came to 14 bases. This CDR3 is 14 amino acids long. Germline CDR1 reads SGHDT; CDR2 reads YYEEEE.

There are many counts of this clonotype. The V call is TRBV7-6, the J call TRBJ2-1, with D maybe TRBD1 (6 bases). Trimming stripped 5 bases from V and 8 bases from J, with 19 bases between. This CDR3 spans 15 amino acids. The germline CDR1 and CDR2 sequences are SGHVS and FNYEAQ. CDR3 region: CASSPGAQGRDEQFF. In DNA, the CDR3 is TGTGCCAGCAGCCCCGGGGCGCAGGGGCGCGATGAGCAGTTCTTC.